This TCR beta chain was identified during a study of T cell repertoires in ileal Crohn's disease. The overall study: At surgery, 35% of patients smoked, with median disease duration 7.9 years. Study-level results: Every patient over 26.8% clonality showed endoscopic recurrence.

Eligibility required adulthood, ileal or ileocolonic Crohn's disease and indicated ileocolonic resection. Data came from immunoSEQ multiplex PCR; TCRdb stores just in-frame clones and leaves some out. The table has about 4,900 clones, around 86% seen once. For this clone: Its antigen is not identified.

The sequence came from an adult with Crohn's disease. The sample taken for sequencing was ileal tissue.

CDR3 nucleotide sequence: TGTGCCAGCAGCCGGGCCTACAATGAGCAGTTCTTC. This translates into CASSRAYNEQFF. This sequence joins TRBV11-2 and TRBJ2-1; D unclear. The V end was cut by 5 bases, the J end by 2 bases, with 4 bases between. CDR1 and CDR2 (germline): SGHAT, FQNNGV. The CDR3 totals 12 residues.